This T cell receptor (beta chain) comes out of a study of early stage breast cancer tumors. On the study more broadly: Most invasive tumors, about 75% of the 16, were ER+/PR+/HER2-. Average read coverage per sample was approximately 9.4-fold. Study conclusions and caveats: Most shared enriched TCRB sequences were commonly generated ones. Tumors had roughly 2.4-fold higher T cell density and higher clonality than adjacent normal breast tissue.

Comments on this clone: Antigen specificity is unknown.

Germline CDR1 reads PRHDT; CDR2 reads FYEKMQ (reference sequence). The V gene end was trimmed by 3 bases and the J gene end by 4 bases; junction bases not matched to a gene: 10. The length of the CDR3 is 16 residues. TCRdb keeps only in-frame clones here, not all; method: immunoSEQ multiplex PCR. The sample lists about 5,100 clones; around 60% were seen once. The source is a person aged 45-60 years with breast cancer. The gene calls are TRBV13 and TRBJ2-7; 9 bases are a match to TRBD2. Specimen: breast tumor tissue. The DNA of the CDR3 is TGTGCCAGCAGCTTCTTTGCGGGAGGGCTTCGGTACGAGCAGTACTTC. This translates into CASSFFAGGLRYEQYF.